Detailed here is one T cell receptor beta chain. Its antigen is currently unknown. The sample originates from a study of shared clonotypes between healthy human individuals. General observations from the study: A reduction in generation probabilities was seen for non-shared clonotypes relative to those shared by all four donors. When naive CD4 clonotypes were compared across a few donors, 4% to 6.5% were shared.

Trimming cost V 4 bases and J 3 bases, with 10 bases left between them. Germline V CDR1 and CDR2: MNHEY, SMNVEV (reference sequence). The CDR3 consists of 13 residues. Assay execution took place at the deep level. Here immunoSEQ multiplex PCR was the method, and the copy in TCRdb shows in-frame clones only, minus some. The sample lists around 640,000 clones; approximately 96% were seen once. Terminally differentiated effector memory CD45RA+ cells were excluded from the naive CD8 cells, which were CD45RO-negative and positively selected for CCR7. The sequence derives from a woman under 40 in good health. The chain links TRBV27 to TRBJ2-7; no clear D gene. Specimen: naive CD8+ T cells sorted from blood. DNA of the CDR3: TGTGCCAGCAGTTCCACCAAGAGCTACGAGCAGTACTTC. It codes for CASSSTKSYEQYF.